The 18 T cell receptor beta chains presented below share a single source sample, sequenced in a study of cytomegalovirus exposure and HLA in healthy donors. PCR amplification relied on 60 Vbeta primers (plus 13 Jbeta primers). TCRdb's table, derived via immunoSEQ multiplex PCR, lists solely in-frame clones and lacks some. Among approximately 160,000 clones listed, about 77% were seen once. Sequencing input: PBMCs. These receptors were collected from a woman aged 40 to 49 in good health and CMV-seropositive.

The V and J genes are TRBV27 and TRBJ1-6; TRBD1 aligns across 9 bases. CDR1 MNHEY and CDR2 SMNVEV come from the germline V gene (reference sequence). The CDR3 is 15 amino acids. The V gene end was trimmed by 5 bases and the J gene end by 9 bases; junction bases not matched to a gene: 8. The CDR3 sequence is CASSPGQGMSSPLHF. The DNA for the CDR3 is TGTGCCAGCAGTCCCGGACAGGGGATGAGTTCACCCCTCCACTTT.

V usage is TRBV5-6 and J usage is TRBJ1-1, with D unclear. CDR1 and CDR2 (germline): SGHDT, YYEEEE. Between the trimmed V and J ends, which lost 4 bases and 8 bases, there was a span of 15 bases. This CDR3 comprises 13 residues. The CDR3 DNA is TGTGCCAGCAGCACCGCAGCGAGCTACGAAGCTTTCTTT. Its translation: CASSTAASYEAFF.

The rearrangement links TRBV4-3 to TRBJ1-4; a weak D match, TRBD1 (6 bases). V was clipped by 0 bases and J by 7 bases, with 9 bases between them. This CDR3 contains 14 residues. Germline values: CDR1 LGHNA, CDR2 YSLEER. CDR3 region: CASSQDTGTEKLFF. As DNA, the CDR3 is TGCGCCAGCAGCCAAGACACAGGGACTGAAAAACTGTTTTTT.

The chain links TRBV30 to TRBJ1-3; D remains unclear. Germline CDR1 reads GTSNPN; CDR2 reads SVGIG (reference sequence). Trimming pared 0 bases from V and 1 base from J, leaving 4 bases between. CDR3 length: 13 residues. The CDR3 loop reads CAWSVRSGNTIYF. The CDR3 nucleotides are TGTGCCTGGAGTGTGAGGTCTGGAAACACCATATATTTT.

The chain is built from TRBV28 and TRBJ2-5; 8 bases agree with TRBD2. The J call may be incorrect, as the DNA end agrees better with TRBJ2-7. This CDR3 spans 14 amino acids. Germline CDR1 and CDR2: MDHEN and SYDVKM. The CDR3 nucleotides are TGTGCCAGCAGTTTACTAGCGGGCTCCTACGAGCAGTACTTC. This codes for CASSLLAGSYEQYF.

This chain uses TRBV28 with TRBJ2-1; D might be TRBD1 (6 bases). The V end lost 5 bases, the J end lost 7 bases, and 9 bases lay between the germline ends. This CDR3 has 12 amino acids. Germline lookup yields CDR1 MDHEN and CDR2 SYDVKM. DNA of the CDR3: TGTGCCAGCAGTACAGGGTATAATGAGCAGTTCTTC. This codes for CASSTGYNEQFF. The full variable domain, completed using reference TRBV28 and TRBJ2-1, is DVKVTQSSRYLVKRTGEKVFLECVQDMDHENMFWYRQDPGLGLRLIYFSYDVKMKEKGDIPEGYSVSREKKERFSLILESASTNQTSMYLCASSTGYNEQFFGPGTRLTVL.

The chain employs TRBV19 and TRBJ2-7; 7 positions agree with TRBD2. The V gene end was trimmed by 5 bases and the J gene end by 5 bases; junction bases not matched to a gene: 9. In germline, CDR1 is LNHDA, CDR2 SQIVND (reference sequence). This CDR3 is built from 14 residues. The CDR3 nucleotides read TGTGCCAGTAGTCGACGGGGGGACTTGGACGAGCAGTACTTC. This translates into CASSRRGDLDEQYF.

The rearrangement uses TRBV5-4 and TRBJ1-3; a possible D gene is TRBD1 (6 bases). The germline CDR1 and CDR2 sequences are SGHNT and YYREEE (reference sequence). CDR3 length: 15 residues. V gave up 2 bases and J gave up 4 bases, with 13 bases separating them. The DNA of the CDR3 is TGTGCCAGCAGCTTCGGATTAGGGGGAGGAAACACCATATATTTT. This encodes CASSFGLGGGNTIYF.

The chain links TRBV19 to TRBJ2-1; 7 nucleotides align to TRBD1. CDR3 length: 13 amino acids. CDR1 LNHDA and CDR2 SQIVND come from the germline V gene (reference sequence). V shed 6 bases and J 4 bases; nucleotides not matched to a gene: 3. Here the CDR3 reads CASSRDSYNEQFF. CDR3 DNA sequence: TGTGCCAGTAGCAGGGACAGTTACAATGAGCAGTTCTTC.

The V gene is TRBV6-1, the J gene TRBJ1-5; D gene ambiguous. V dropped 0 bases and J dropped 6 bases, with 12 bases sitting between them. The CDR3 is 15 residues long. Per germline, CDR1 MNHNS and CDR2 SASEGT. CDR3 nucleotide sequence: TGTGCCAGCAGTGAAGCCCCGATGGGAGGTCAGCCCCAGCATTTT. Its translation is CASSEAPMGGQPQHF.

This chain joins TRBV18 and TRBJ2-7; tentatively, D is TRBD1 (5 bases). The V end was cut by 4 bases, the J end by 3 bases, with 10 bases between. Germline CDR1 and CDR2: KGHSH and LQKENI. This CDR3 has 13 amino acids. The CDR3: CASSQNQGYEQYF. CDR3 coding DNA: TGTGCCAGCTCACAAAACCAGGGCTACGAGCAGTACTTC.

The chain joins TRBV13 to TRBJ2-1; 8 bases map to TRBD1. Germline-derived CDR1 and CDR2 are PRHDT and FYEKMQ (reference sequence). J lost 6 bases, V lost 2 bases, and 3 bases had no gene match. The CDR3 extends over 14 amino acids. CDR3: CASSLRTGSNEQFF. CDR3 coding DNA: TGTGCCAGCAGCTTAAGGACAGGGAGCAATGAGCAGTTCTTC.

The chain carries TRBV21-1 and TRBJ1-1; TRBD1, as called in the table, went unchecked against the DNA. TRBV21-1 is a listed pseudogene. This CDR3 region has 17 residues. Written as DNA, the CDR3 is TGTGCCAGCAGCCCTCGGGACAGGGGCTTTTATGACACTGAAGCTTTCTTT. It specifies CASSPRDRGFYDTEAFF.

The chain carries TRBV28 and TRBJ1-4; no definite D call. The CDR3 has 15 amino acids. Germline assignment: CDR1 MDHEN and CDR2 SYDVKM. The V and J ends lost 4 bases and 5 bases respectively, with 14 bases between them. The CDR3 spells CASSSSGRHNEKLFF. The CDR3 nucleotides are TGTGCCAGCAGTTCGTCGGGGAGACACAATGAAAAACTGTTTTTT.

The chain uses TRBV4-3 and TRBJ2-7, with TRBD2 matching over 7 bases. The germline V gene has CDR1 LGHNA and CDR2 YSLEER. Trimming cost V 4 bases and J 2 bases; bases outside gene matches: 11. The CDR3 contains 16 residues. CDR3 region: CASSPTGGTATYEQYF. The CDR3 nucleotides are TGCGCCAGCAGCCCTACCGGGGGGACGGCTACCTACGAGCAGTACTTC.

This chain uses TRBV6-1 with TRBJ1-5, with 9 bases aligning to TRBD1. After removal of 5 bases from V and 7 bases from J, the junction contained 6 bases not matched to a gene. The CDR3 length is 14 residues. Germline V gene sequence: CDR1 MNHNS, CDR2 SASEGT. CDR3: CASSTGQGGQPQHF. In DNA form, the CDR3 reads TGTGCCAGCAGTACGGGACAGGGCGGGCAGCCCCAGCATTTT.

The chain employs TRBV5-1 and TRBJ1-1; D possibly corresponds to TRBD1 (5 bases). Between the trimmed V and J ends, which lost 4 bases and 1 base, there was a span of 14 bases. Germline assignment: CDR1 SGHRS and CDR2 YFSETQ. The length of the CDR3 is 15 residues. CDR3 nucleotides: TGCGCCAGCAGCCCGGGGGGACTTAAGAACACTGAAGCTTTCTTT. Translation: CASSPGGLKNTEAFF.

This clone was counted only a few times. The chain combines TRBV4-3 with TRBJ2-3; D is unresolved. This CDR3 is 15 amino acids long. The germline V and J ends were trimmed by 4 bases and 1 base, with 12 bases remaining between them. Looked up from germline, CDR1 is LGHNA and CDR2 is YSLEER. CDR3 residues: CASSPRLIRTDTQYF. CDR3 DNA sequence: TGCGCCAGCAGCCCGCGGCTTATCCGCACAGATACGCAGTATTTT.